This T cell receptor (beta chain) was captured in a study of blood T cell repertoires in COVID-19. Assay used: immunoSEQ multiplex PCR; TCRdb lists only in-frame clones, some missing. The sample yields 220,000 or so clones, under 90% seen once. This CDR3 has 15 residues. CDR1 and CDR2 (germline): SGHNT, YYREEE (reference sequence). V shed 1 base and J shed 4 bases, with 14 bases lying between them. Sequencing used peripheral blood. The receptor's source is a woman aged 55-75 years who had recovered from COVID-19. The chain combines TRBV5-4 with TRBJ1-1; no firm D call. The CDR3 region is CASSLSSGSGTEAFF. In DNA, the CDR3 is TGTGCCAGCAGCTTGAGTTCGGGTAGCGGCACTGAAGCTTTCTTT.